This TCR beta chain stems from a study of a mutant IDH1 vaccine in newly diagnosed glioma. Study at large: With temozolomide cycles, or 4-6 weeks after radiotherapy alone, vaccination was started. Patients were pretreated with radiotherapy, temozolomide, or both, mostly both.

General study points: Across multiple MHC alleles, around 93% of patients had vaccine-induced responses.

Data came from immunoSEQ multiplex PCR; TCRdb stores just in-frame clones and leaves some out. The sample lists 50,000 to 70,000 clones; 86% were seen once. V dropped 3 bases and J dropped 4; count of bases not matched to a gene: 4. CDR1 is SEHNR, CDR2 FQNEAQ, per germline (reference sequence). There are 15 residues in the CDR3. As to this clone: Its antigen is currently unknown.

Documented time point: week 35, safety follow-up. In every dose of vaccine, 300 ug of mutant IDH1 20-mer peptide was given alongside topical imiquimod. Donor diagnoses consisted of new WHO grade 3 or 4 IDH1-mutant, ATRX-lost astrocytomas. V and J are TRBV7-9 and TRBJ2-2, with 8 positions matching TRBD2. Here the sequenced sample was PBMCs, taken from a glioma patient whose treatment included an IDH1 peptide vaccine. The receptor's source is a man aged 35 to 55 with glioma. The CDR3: CASSFSGIGTGELFF. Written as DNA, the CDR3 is TGTGCCAGCAGCTTTAGCGGGATAGGCACCGGGGAGCTGTTTTTT. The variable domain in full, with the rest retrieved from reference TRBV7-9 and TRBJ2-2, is DTGVSQNPRHKITKRGQNVTFRCDPISEHNRLYWYRQTLGQGPEFLTYFQNEAQLEKSRLLSDRFSAERPKGSFSTLEIQRTEQGDSAMYLCASSFSGIGTGELFFGEGSRLTVL.